These 32 T cell receptor beta chains originate from one sample sequenced in a study of blood T cell repertoires in COVID-19 (dated by TCRdb to about 2020). Libraries came from the immunoSEQ multiplex PCR assay. TCRdb obtained this table from immuneACCESS and retained in-frame rearrangements with V and J assigned. These tables miss some clones; where compared with another copy, unresolved V genes account for less than half of the shortfall, and the remainder is unexplained. The sample contains approximately 300,000 clones, around four fifths of them found a single time. Together, the top ten hold roughly 1.1% of the sample. Sequences were obtained from peripheral blood. The origin of the receptors is a woman aged 50 to 60 with acute or convalescent COVID-19.

Regarding this clone: Its ends do not fully match the called genes, so a read error is possible. The rearrangement links TRBV27 to TRBJ1-6; D uncertain. This CDR3 contains 15 residues. Germline loops: CDR1 MNHEY, CDR2 SMNVEV (reference sequence). DNA of the CDR3: TGTGCCAGCTGTTTATGGGCCCCATCAAATTCACCCCTCCACTTT. As protein: CASCLWAPSNSPLHF.

The J gene is TRBJ1-2, the V gene TRBV19; 9 bases map to TRBD1. The V gene end was trimmed by 4 bases and the J gene end by 8 bases; junction bases not matched to a gene: 8. This CDR3 has 14 amino acids. Germline CDR1 LNHDA, CDR2 SQIVND (reference sequence). CDR3 sequence reads: CASSTGTGMYGYTF. For the CDR3, the DNA is TGTGCCAGTAGTACCGGGACAGGGATGTACGGCTACACCTTC.

The chain employs TRBV30 and TRBJ2-5; D not certain. Trimming stripped 0 bases from V and 2 bases from J, with 7 bases between. Germline values: CDR1 GTSNPN, CDR2 SVGIG (reference sequence). CDR3 length: 13 amino acids. CDR3 amino acids: CAWSVYRQETQYF. The CDR3 bases are TGTGCCTGGAGTGTTTACCGGCAAGAGACCCAGTACTTC.

This clone was seen a handful of times. J is TRBJ2-2 and V is TRBV5-6; 9 bases are shared with TRBD1. Trimming at V came to 5 bases and at J to 4 bases, leaving 9 bases not matched to a gene. The germline V gene encodes CDR1 SGHDT and CDR2 YYEEEE. The CDR3 is made up of 16 amino acids. The CDR3 spells CASREITGGVTGELFF. The CDR3 DNA sequence: TGTGCCAGCAGAGAAATTACAGGGGGCGTCACCGGGGAGCTGTTTTTT.

The rearrangement joins TRBV6-5 to TRBJ2-7, with D maybe TRBD2 (5 bases). Germline CDR1 is MNHEY and CDR2 is SVGAGI. The V and J ends lost 7 bases and 0 bases respectively, with 10 bases between them. CDR3 length: 13 residues. DNA for the CDR3: TGTGCCAGCATACGAGGGAACTCCTACGAGCAGTACTTC. Translated, it gives CASIRGNSYEQYF.

The chain links TRBV27 to TRBJ2-7; 8 nucleotides align to TRBD2. Losses at the gene ends were 6 bases for V and 2 bases for J; bases not matched to a gene: 15. The CDR3 is made up of 17 amino acids. Germline CDR1 is MNHEY and CDR2 is SMNVEV (reference sequence). The DNA for the CDR3 is TGTGCCAGCAGCCGGGAGGGCCGTTTTAATAGGGCCTACGAGCAGTACTTC. Its translation is CASSREGRFNRAYEQYF.

The chain recombines TRBV27 with TRBJ1-1, with 7 positions matching TRBD1. The CDR3 length is 15 residues. J was trimmed by 5 bases and V by 5 bases; bases with no gene match: 11. Germline loops: CDR1 MNHEY, CDR2 SMNVEV (reference sequence). CDR3 DNA: TGTGCCAGCAGTGTACACAGACAGGGTGGAACTGAAGCTTTCTTT. Protein product: CASSVHRQGGTEAFF.

The chain has TRBV5-1 and TRBJ1-4; the D gene is possibly TRBD1 (5 bases). The CDR3 extends over 15 amino acids. Trimming pared 1 base from V and 2 bases from J, leaving 9 bases between. Germline values: CDR1 SGHRS, CDR2 YFSETQ. The CDR3 spells CASSLLGGTNEKLFF. In DNA, the CDR3 is TGCGCCAGCAGCTTGCTGGGGGGTACTAATGAAAAACTGTTTTTT.

CDR3 region: CASGSGGTYNEQFF. The CDR3 DNA sequence: TGTGCCAGCGGGTCCGGCGGGACCTACAATGAGCAGTTCTTC. The chain uses TRBV6-6 and TRBJ2-1; D perhaps matches TRBD2 (6 bases). The germline V gene encodes CDR1 MNHNY and CDR2 SVGAGI (reference sequence). Deletions cut 8 bases from V and 2 bases from J, with 13 bases between. CDR3 length: 14 residues.

V gene TRBV24-1 combines with J gene TRBJ1-1, with D perhaps matching TRBD1 (6 bases). In germline, CDR1 is KGHDR, CDR2 SFDVKD. Trimming stripped 3 bases from V and 0 bases from J, with 22 bases between. This CDR3 is built from 19 residues. The CDR3 sequence: CATSDPSFSNRDMNTEAFF. CDR3 DNA: TGTGCCACCAGTGATCCCTCTTTTAGTAACAGGGACATGAACACTGAAGCTTTCTTT.

This sequence joins TRBV10-2 and TRBJ2-1; 8 positions match TRBD1. CDR3 length: 14 residues. The trim removed 6 bases at V and 7 bases at J, leaving 8 bases unmatched. CDR1 is WSHSY and CDR2 is SAAADI in the germline V gene. The CDR3 DNA follows: TGCGCCAGCAGCTGGGGGACAGGAGGGAATGAGCAGTTCTTC. Its protein is CASSWGTGGNEQFF.

The chain employs TRBV5-1 and TRBJ1-6; a possible D gene is TRBD1 (5 bases). The germline CDR1 and CDR2 sequences are SGHRS and YFSETQ. The CDR3 consists of 14 residues. Trimming stripped 0 bases from V and 7 bases from J, with 8 bases between. For the CDR3, the DNA is TGCGCCAGCAGCTTGGGTGACAGAAATTCACCCCTCCACTTT. Its translation: CASSLGDRNSPLHF.

The chain is built from TRBV2 and TRBJ2-1, with 11 bases fitting TRBD1. The CDR3 contains 15 residues. The V gene end was trimmed by 5 bases and the J gene end by 2 bases; junction bases not matched to a gene: 2. The germline V gene encodes CDR1 SNHLY and CDR2 FYNNEI. This CDR3 is CASSSGQGAYNEQFF. DNA of the CDR3: TGTGCCAGCAGTTCGGGACAGGGGGCCTACAATGAGCAGTTCTTC. Variable domain in full (rest from reference TRBV2 and TRBJ2-1): EPEVTQTPSHQVTQMGQEVILRCVPISNHLYFYWYRQILGQKVEFLVSFYNNEISEKSEIFDDQFSVERPDGSNFTLKIRSTKLEDSAMYFCASSSGQGAYNEQFFGPGTRLTVL.

This chain links TRBV3-1 (or the pseudogene TRBV3-2) with TRBJ1-6; possibly TRBD1 for D (5 bases). In germline, CDR1 is LGHDT, CDR2 YNNKEL (reference sequence). This CDR3 is 14 amino acids long. The V gene lost 0 bases and the J gene lost 12 bases, with 12 bases spanning the gap. The CDR3 coding sequence is TGTGCCAGCAGCCAAGACTTAGGGGAATTACCCCTCCACTTT. Its translation: CASSQDLGELPLHF.

The chain recombines TRBV3-1 (or the pseudogene TRBV3-2) with TRBJ1-2, with a tentative D call TRBD1 (6 bases). The CDR3 totals 15 residues. Trimming took 4 bases from V and 4 from J, leaving 16 bases between them. In germline, CDR1 is LGHDT, CDR2 YNNKEL (reference sequence). This chain's CDR3 is CASSRRTVQSYGYTF. CDR3 sequence (DNA): TGTGCCAGCAGCCGACGGACAGTTCAATCCTATGGCTACACCTTC.

This chain joins TRBV14 and TRBJ2-7; D is unresolved. CDR3 length equals 13 residues. CDR1 SGHDN and CDR2 FVKESK come from the germline V gene. Deletions cut 2 bases from V and 0 bases from J, with 5 bases between. This chain's CDR3 is CASSQQDSYEQYF. DNA for the CDR3: TGTGCCAGCAGCCAACAGGACTCCTACGAGCAGTACTTC.

The V gene is TRBV28, the J gene TRBJ1-3; D remains ambiguous. This CDR3 is built from 14 residues. V was clipped by 3 bases and J by 0 bases, with 6 bases between them. The germline gives CDR1 MDHEN, CDR2 SYDVKM. In DNA form, the CDR3 reads TGTGCCAGCAGTTTCTCAGTCTCTGGAAACACCATATATTTT. Amino acid sequence: CASSFSVSGNTIYF. Drawing the rest from reference TRBV28 and TRBJ1-3, the complete variable domain is DVKVTQSSRYLVKRTGEKVFLECVQDMDHENMFWYRQDPGLGLRLIYFSYDVKMKEKGDIPEGYSVSREKKERFSLILESASTNQTSMYLCASSFSVSGNTIYFGEGSWLTVV.

The chain has TRBV5-6 and TRBJ2-5, with 10 bases fitting TRBD2. The CDR3 contains 16 residues. The V and J ends lost 0 bases and 7 bases, in that order; junction bases with no gene match: 9. Germline CDR1 reads SGHDT; CDR2 reads YYEEEE. The CDR3 DNA reads as TGTGCCAGCAGCTTGGATGGACTAGCGGATGCGGGGACCCAGTACTTC. This translates into CASSLDGLADAGTQYF.

This clone was counted once. This chain links TRBV19 with TRBJ2-2, with TRBD2 identical over 9 bases. The CDR3 runs to 14 residues. The trim removed 6 bases at V and 7 bases at J, leaving 6 bases unmatched. Germline V gives CDR1 LNHDA, CDR2 SQIVND (reference sequence). The CDR3 spells CASRPSGILGELFF. The CDR3 nucleotides are TGTGCCAGTAGGCCTAGCGGGATACTCGGGGAGCTGTTTTTT.

The rearrangement links TRBV2 to TRBJ1-4; no clear D. Trimming took off 11 bases at V and 4 bases at J, with 11 bases between the two ends. The CDR3 spans 12 residues. Germline lookup yields CDR1 SNHLY and CDR2 FYNNEI. The DNA for the CDR3 is TGTGCCGGCCTCGTTTGTAATGAAAAACTGTTTTTT. Encoded protein: CAGLVCNEKLFF.

A single count supports this clone. The chain's CDR3 is CASSRPGLGTDTQYF. CDR3 nucleotide sequence: TGTGCCAGCTCTAGACCGGGACTAGGTACAGATACGCAGTATTTT. This chain joins TRBV9 and TRBJ2-3; 8 nucleotides align to TRBD2. The CDR3 totals 15 residues. V lost 7 bases and J lost 3; bases outside the gene matches: 10. CDR1 and CDR2 (germline): SGDLS, YYNGEE.

This clone appeared a few times. The genes are TRBV2 and TRBJ1-5; D is perhaps TRBD1 (6 bases). V dropped 1 base and J dropped 6 bases, with 10 bases sitting between them. The CDR3 spans 14 residues. Per germline, CDR1 SNHLY and CDR2 FYNNEI. The CDR3 nucleotides are TGTGCCAGCAGTGAAGAACAGGGCGGTCAGCCCCAGCATTTT. Translation gives CASSEEQGGQPQHF. The entire variable domain, with the rest obtained from reference TRBV2 and TRBJ1-5, is as follows: EPEVTQTPSHQVTQMGQEVILRCVPISNHLYFYWYRQILGQKVEFLVSFYNNEISEKSEIFDDQFSVERPDGSNFTLKIRSTKLEDSAMYFCASSEEQGGQPQHFGDGTRLSIL.

This clone was picked up a small number of times. The gene calls are TRBV2 and TRBJ2-3, with a tentative D call TRBD1 (5 bases). Germline V lookup: CDR1 SNHLY, CDR2 FYNNEI. V dropped 4 bases and J dropped 1 base, with 12 bases sitting between them. This CDR3 is 15 amino acids long. CDR3 coding DNA: TGTGCCAGCAGTGCGGCAGGGCAGGGCACAGATACGCAGTATTTT. This sequence encodes CASSAAGQGTDTQYF. Full variable domain (missing parts from reference TRBV2 and TRBJ2-3): EPEVTQTPSHQVTQMGQEVILRCVPISNHLYFYWYRQILGQKVEFLVSFYNNEISEKSEIFDDQFSVERPDGSNFTLKIRSTKLEDSAMYFCASSAAGQGTDTQYFGPGTRLTVL.

This chain connects TRBV5-1 to TRBJ1-1; 7 nucleotides agree with TRBD1. Germline V gives CDR1 SGHRS, CDR2 YFSETQ. With 4 bases clipped from V and 7 bases from J, the junction kept 7 bases outside the gene matches. The CDR3 extends over 13 amino acids. The CDR3 DNA follows: TGCGCCAGCAGCCTACCGGGACAGATTGAAGCTTTCTTT. Amino acid sequence: CASSLPGQIEAFF.

On this clone: The junction departs from germline at one end; a sequencing error may be responsible. The chain couples TRBV25-1 to TRBJ2-4, with D perhaps matching TRBD1 (6 bases). Germline V gives CDR1 MGHDK, CDR2 SYGVNS. CDR3 size: 18 residues. The CDR3 DNA reads as TGTGCCAGCACTGAATTATTACCAGGGGTCAATAGCAAAAACATTCAGTACTTC. It yields the protein CASTELLPGVNSKNIQYF.

V and J are TRBV27 and TRBJ1-1, with a tentative D call TRBD1 (6 bases). The CDR3 extends over 13 amino acids. V was clipped by 6 bases and J by 3 bases, with 11 bases between them. Germline loops: CDR1 MNHEY, CDR2 SMNVEV (reference sequence). The CDR3 nucleotides are TGTGCCAGCAGAGAGGCAGGGGACACTGAAGCTTTCTTT. This encodes CASREAGDTEAFF.

This chain links TRBV30 with TRBJ2-7; 7 bases fit TRBD1. The germline CDR1 and CDR2 sequences are GTSNPN and SVGIG (reference sequence). V was pared by 7 bases and J by 0 bases, with 18 bases of the junction left unmatched. The CDR3 spans 17 residues. The CDR3 loop reads CALGSGQPSYSSYEQYF. The CDR3 DNA sequence: TGTGCCTTGGGATCGGGACAGCCTTCCTATTCCTCCTACGAGCAGTACTTC.

This chain connects TRBV19 to TRBJ2-2, with 9 bases lining up with TRBD1. J gave up 6 bases and V 6 bases, and 11 bases lay outside the gene matches. Looked up from germline, CDR1 is LNHDA and CDR2 is SQIVND (reference sequence). The CDR3 length is 16 residues. CDR3 nucleotides: TGTGCCAGTAGCCTTCTACAGGGGGCGGGTTCCGGGGAGCTGTTTTTT. Translating it yields CASSLLQGAGSGELFF.

The genes are TRBV3-1 (or the pseudogene TRBV3-2) and TRBJ1-4; perhaps TRBD1 as D (5 bases). CDR3 length equals 18 residues. The germline V gene has CDR1 LGHDT and CDR2 YNNKEL (reference sequence). The V gene lost 4 bases and the J gene lost 0 bases, with 18 bases spanning the gap. Written as DNA, the CDR3 is TGTGCCAGCAGCCCCGATGAGGGGACTACCTCAACTAATGAAAAACTGTTTTTT. Translation: CASSPDEGTTSTNEKLFF.

This clone came up once. V and J are TRBV18 and TRBJ1-2; D remains ambiguous. Trimming cost V 6 bases and J 2 bases, with 13 bases left between them. From germline, CDR1 is KGHSH and CDR2 LQKENI. This CDR3 has 14 amino acids. The CDR3 sequence is CASSPAGLNYGYTF. CDR3 sequence (DNA): TGTGCCAGCTCGCCTGCAGGACTCAACTATGGCTACACCTTC.

A few counts support this clone. The chain recombines TRBV27 with TRBJ1-5, with TRBD1 matching 10 bases. With V trimmed by 5 bases and J by 7 bases, 8 bases remained unmatched. In germline, CDR1 is MNHEY, CDR2 SMNVEV (reference sequence). This CDR3 has 15 amino acids. The CDR3 region is CASSRRDRGGQPQHF. The DNA for the CDR3 is TGTGCCAGCAGTCGGAGGGACAGGGGCGGCCAGCCCCAGCATTTT.

The rearrangement joins TRBV3-1 (or the pseudogene TRBV3-2) to TRBJ2-7; D is undetermined. The ends were cut back, 3 bases at V and 3 bases at J, with 6 bases in the middle. Germline loops: CDR1 LGHDT, CDR2 YNNKEL (reference sequence). This CDR3 has 12 amino acids. CDR3 nucleotides: TGTGCCAGCAGCCAGGCAAGCTACGAGCAGTACTTC. This codes for CASSQASYEQYF.